This entry lists 4 T cell receptor beta chains sequenced from one sample in a study of tumor and adjacent non-tumor tissue in lung cancer. A modified ARM-PCR protocol with three rounds of nested PCR amplified TCRbeta. MiXCR, applied by TCRdb to the multiplex PCR reads, yields one record per CDR3 protein. The sample records 90,000 to 100,000 distinct CDR3 sequences, 75% to 85% being singletons. No cell sorting was done before RNA was extracted from the tissue. Distant lung tissue was collected more than 3 cm away from the tumor edge. Sequenced sample: distant non-tumor lung tissue. Receptors were obtained from a man aged 55 to 70 with small cell lung cancer.

Worth noting for this clonotype: The missing conserved phenylalanine or tryptophan at the end of this CDR3 makes a read error likely. The DNA is left out, because the CDR3 cannot be placed on it with certainty; the CDR3 is given as TCRdb lists it. The chain links TRBV4-1 to TRBJ1-5. The CDR3 contains 13 residues when both ends are counted. Germline V gene data show CDR1 as MGHRA and CDR2 as YSYEKL. The CDR3 is CASSQRMSQPKHC.

Only one count was recorded for this clonotype. Because the CDR3 is missing its conserved closing phenylalanine or tryptophan, this is likely a read error. The limits of the CDR3 on the DNA are not certain, so only TCRdb's listed CDR3 is given. V gene TRBV29-1 combines with J gene TRBJ2-5; TRBD2, the table's D call, was not compared with the DNA. In germline, CDR1 is SQVTM, CDR2 ANQGSEA. The CDR3 is 12 amino acids in total, end residues counted. This CDR3 reads CSAGRAGETHYL.

Comment on this clonotype: A junction boundary mismatches the germline segment, possibly from a read error. J is TRBJ2-1 and V is TRBV29-1, with D uncertain. CDR1 is SQVTM and CDR2 is ANQGSEA in the germline V gene. CDR3 length: 10 amino acids. The chain's CDR3 is CSVRHYEQLF. The CDR3 DNA follows: TGCAGCGTTCGACATTATGAGCAATTGTTC.

Notes on this clonotype: The germline gene is not matched at one end of the junction; a read error may be the cause. The gene calls are TRBV11-2 and TRBJ2-1; D is perhaps TRBD2 (5 bases). CDR1 and CDR2 (germline): SGHAT, FQNNGV. The length of the CDR3 is 14 residues. The CDR3 DNA follows: TGTCCCAGCGGCTTAAGACCCTCCTACAATGAGCAGCTCTTC. Translation: CPSGLRPSYNEQLF.